This is a list of T cell receptor beta chains from one sample in a study of OX40 agonist ivuxolimab in advanced cancers. TCRdb keeps only in-frame clones here, not all; method: immunoSEQ multiplex PCR. Here the sample spans tens of thousands of clones, about 85% being singletons. The sequencing here drew on CD4+ or CD8+ T cells sorted from blood, taken in a trial of the OX40 agonist ivuxolimab. Receptor source: an adult with an advanced solid tumor such as melanoma, head and neck, liver or kidney cancer. CDR3s include the opening cysteine and the closing phenylalanine or tryptophan. D genes are given only for firm matches. For some rows the clone size is stated as once, few or many, or as a class when expanded; others skip it.

>-|TRBV21-1|TRBJ2-7|-
TGTGCCAGCGACGCAGGGGGCGCGTACGAGCAGTACTTC
CASDAGGAYEQYF
>-|TRBV6-5|TRBJ1-2|TRBD1
TGTGCCAGCAGGGGACAGGAACTAATACCTTATGGCTACACCTTC
CASRGQELIPYGYTF
>-|TRBV19|TRBJ1-4|-
TGTGCCAGTAGTCAATATGAAAAACTGTTTTTT
CASSQYEKLFF
>-|TRBV6-1|TRBJ1-2|-
TGTGCCAGCAATGGGGGGAATAGGGGCTACACCTTC
CASNGGNRGYTF
>-|TRBV5-1|TRBJ1-3|-
TGCGCCAGCAGCTTGGGAGGCACCCACTCTGGAAACACCATATATTTT
CASSLGGTHSGNTIYF
>-|TRBV25-1|TRBJ2-1|-
TGTGCCAGCAGTGATAGGCACAGGGGAGGTAGAAATGAGCAGTTCTTC
CASSDRHRGGRNEQFF
>-|TRBV13|TRBJ2-5|-
TGTGCCAGCAGCTTAGGAGTAGCGGAGACCCAGTACTTC
CASSLGVAETQYF
>-|TRBV19|TRBJ2-1|-
TGTGCCAGTAGCCAGGAATCGAGCTCCTACAATGAGCAGTTCTTC
CASSQESSSYNEQFF
>-|TRBV11-3|TRBJ2-5|-
TGTGCCAGCAGCGGGGACAACCAAGAGACCCAGTACTTC
CASSGDNQETQYF
>-|TRBV6-1|TRBJ2-3|TRBD2
TGTGCCAGCAGTGTCCTCCAGCGGGGGCCGGGAGATACGCAGTATTTT
CASSVLQRGPGDTQYF
>-|TRBV7-7|TRBJ2-5|-
TGTGCCAGCAGCATTGGGACGCTAGAGACCCAGTACTTC
CASSIGTLETQYF
>-|TRBV5-5|TRBJ1-6|-
TGTGCCAGCAGTGATACAGGGATATCACCCCTCCACTTT
CASSDTGISPLHF
>-|TRBV4-3|TRBJ2-7|-
TGCGCCAGCAGCGGGTATGGACCGGCGGGCGAGCAGTACTTC
CASSGYGPAGEQYF
>-|TRBV18|TRBJ2-1|-
TGTGCCAGCTCACCACCTTCCGGGACAATCTACAATGAGCAGTTCTTC
CASSPPSGTIYNEQFF
>few|TRBV5-1|TRBJ2-5|TRBD1
TGCGCCAGCAGTGGACAGGGTGGCAGAGAGACCCAGTACTTC
CASSGQGGRETQYF
>-|TRBV19|TRBJ2-3|TRBD1
TGTGCCAGTAGTATCGGACAGGGGCAATCAGATACGCAGTATTTT
CASSIGQGQSDTQYF
>-|TRBV7-2|TRBJ2-5|-
TGTGCCAGCAGGGCTGACACGTACCAAGAGACCCAGTACTTC
CASRADTYQETQYF
>-|TRBV29-1|TRBJ2-6|TRBD1
TGCAGCGTTGAAGTAATAGGGACAGGGGGCGCTGGGGCCAACGTCCTGACTTTC
CSVEVIGTGGAGANVLTF
>-|TRBV6-5|TRBJ2-3|TRBD1
TGTGCCAGCAGAGGCGGGGACAGGGTGAAAGATACGCAGTATTTT
CASRGGDRVKDTQYF
>-|TRBV27|TRBJ2-5|-
TGTGCCAGCAGTTTATCCCAACAAGAGACCCAGTACTTC
CASSLSQQETQYF
>once|TRBV18|TRBJ2-4|-
TGTGCCAGCTCACCCCAGGGAGCGACCATAGTCAAAAACATTCAGTACTTC
CASSPQGATIVKNIQYF
>-|TRBV14|TRBJ1-2|TRBD1
TGTGCCAGCAGCCCCCGGACAGGGCAGGGCTACACCTTC
CASSPRTGQGYTF
>once|TRBV10-3|TRBJ1-6|-
TGTGCCGCAGGGGACCGGAGGGAGAATTCACCCCTCCACTTT
CAAGDRRENSPLHF
>-|TRBV6-1|TRBJ2-3|-
TGTGCCAGCAGTGAAAGGCCCCCCTATCCTACGCAGTATTTT
CASSERPPYPTQYF
>few|TRBV6-6|TRBJ1-1|TRBD1
TGTGCCAGCAGTTACCAGACAGGGGAAGCTTTCTTT
CASSYQTGEAFF
>once|TRBV11-3|TRBJ2-1|-
TGTGCCAGCAGCCCGACTAGTGCAAATGAGCAGTTCTTC
CASSPTSANEQFF
>-|TRBV11-1|TRBJ2-5|TRBD1
TGTGCCAGCAGCGTTGACAGGGTTAGTGAGACCCAGTACTTC
CASSVDRVSETQYF
>-|TRBV2|TRBJ2-3|-
TGTGCCAGCAGTGACAAGACCTCCACAGATACGCAGTATTTT
CASSDKTSTDTQYF
>once|TRBV28|TRBJ2-7|TRBD2
TGTGCCAGCATCCTGGGGGCTAGCGGGGGGTACGAGCAGTACTTC
CASILGASGGYEQYF
>-|TRBV2|TRBJ2-7|TRBD1
TGTGCCAGCAGTCGACAGGGGGCTGGCGAGCAGTACTTC
CASSRQGAGEQYF
>-|TRBV14|TRBJ2-2|TRBD2
TGTGCCAGCAGCCAAGGGGTGTCTAGCGGGGGCCAGAACACCGGGGAGCTGTTTTTT
CASSQGVSSGGQNTGELFF
>-|TRBV6-5|TRBJ1-2|TRBD1
TGTGCCACAAGGGACAGGGTTGAGCAAAACTATGGCTACACCTTC
CATRDRVEQNYGYTF
>-|TRBV6-1|TRBJ1-6|TRBD1
TGTGCCAGCAGTGATACAGGGGATTCACCCCTCCACTTT
CASSDTGDSPLHF
>-|TRBV29-1|TRBJ1-6|TRBD1
TGCAGCGTGCGTGAGACAGGGCCCAATTCACCCCTCCACTTT
CSVRETGPNSPLHF
>-|TRBV18|TRBJ1-3|-
TGTGCCAGCTCACCATTAGGAGGGACTGGAAACACCATATATTTT
CASSPLGGTGNTIYF
>once|TRBV4-1|TRBJ2-1|-
TGCGCCAGCAGCCAAGTCTGGGGGGGCCTTTCCAATGAGCAGTTCTTC
CASSQVWGGLSNEQFF